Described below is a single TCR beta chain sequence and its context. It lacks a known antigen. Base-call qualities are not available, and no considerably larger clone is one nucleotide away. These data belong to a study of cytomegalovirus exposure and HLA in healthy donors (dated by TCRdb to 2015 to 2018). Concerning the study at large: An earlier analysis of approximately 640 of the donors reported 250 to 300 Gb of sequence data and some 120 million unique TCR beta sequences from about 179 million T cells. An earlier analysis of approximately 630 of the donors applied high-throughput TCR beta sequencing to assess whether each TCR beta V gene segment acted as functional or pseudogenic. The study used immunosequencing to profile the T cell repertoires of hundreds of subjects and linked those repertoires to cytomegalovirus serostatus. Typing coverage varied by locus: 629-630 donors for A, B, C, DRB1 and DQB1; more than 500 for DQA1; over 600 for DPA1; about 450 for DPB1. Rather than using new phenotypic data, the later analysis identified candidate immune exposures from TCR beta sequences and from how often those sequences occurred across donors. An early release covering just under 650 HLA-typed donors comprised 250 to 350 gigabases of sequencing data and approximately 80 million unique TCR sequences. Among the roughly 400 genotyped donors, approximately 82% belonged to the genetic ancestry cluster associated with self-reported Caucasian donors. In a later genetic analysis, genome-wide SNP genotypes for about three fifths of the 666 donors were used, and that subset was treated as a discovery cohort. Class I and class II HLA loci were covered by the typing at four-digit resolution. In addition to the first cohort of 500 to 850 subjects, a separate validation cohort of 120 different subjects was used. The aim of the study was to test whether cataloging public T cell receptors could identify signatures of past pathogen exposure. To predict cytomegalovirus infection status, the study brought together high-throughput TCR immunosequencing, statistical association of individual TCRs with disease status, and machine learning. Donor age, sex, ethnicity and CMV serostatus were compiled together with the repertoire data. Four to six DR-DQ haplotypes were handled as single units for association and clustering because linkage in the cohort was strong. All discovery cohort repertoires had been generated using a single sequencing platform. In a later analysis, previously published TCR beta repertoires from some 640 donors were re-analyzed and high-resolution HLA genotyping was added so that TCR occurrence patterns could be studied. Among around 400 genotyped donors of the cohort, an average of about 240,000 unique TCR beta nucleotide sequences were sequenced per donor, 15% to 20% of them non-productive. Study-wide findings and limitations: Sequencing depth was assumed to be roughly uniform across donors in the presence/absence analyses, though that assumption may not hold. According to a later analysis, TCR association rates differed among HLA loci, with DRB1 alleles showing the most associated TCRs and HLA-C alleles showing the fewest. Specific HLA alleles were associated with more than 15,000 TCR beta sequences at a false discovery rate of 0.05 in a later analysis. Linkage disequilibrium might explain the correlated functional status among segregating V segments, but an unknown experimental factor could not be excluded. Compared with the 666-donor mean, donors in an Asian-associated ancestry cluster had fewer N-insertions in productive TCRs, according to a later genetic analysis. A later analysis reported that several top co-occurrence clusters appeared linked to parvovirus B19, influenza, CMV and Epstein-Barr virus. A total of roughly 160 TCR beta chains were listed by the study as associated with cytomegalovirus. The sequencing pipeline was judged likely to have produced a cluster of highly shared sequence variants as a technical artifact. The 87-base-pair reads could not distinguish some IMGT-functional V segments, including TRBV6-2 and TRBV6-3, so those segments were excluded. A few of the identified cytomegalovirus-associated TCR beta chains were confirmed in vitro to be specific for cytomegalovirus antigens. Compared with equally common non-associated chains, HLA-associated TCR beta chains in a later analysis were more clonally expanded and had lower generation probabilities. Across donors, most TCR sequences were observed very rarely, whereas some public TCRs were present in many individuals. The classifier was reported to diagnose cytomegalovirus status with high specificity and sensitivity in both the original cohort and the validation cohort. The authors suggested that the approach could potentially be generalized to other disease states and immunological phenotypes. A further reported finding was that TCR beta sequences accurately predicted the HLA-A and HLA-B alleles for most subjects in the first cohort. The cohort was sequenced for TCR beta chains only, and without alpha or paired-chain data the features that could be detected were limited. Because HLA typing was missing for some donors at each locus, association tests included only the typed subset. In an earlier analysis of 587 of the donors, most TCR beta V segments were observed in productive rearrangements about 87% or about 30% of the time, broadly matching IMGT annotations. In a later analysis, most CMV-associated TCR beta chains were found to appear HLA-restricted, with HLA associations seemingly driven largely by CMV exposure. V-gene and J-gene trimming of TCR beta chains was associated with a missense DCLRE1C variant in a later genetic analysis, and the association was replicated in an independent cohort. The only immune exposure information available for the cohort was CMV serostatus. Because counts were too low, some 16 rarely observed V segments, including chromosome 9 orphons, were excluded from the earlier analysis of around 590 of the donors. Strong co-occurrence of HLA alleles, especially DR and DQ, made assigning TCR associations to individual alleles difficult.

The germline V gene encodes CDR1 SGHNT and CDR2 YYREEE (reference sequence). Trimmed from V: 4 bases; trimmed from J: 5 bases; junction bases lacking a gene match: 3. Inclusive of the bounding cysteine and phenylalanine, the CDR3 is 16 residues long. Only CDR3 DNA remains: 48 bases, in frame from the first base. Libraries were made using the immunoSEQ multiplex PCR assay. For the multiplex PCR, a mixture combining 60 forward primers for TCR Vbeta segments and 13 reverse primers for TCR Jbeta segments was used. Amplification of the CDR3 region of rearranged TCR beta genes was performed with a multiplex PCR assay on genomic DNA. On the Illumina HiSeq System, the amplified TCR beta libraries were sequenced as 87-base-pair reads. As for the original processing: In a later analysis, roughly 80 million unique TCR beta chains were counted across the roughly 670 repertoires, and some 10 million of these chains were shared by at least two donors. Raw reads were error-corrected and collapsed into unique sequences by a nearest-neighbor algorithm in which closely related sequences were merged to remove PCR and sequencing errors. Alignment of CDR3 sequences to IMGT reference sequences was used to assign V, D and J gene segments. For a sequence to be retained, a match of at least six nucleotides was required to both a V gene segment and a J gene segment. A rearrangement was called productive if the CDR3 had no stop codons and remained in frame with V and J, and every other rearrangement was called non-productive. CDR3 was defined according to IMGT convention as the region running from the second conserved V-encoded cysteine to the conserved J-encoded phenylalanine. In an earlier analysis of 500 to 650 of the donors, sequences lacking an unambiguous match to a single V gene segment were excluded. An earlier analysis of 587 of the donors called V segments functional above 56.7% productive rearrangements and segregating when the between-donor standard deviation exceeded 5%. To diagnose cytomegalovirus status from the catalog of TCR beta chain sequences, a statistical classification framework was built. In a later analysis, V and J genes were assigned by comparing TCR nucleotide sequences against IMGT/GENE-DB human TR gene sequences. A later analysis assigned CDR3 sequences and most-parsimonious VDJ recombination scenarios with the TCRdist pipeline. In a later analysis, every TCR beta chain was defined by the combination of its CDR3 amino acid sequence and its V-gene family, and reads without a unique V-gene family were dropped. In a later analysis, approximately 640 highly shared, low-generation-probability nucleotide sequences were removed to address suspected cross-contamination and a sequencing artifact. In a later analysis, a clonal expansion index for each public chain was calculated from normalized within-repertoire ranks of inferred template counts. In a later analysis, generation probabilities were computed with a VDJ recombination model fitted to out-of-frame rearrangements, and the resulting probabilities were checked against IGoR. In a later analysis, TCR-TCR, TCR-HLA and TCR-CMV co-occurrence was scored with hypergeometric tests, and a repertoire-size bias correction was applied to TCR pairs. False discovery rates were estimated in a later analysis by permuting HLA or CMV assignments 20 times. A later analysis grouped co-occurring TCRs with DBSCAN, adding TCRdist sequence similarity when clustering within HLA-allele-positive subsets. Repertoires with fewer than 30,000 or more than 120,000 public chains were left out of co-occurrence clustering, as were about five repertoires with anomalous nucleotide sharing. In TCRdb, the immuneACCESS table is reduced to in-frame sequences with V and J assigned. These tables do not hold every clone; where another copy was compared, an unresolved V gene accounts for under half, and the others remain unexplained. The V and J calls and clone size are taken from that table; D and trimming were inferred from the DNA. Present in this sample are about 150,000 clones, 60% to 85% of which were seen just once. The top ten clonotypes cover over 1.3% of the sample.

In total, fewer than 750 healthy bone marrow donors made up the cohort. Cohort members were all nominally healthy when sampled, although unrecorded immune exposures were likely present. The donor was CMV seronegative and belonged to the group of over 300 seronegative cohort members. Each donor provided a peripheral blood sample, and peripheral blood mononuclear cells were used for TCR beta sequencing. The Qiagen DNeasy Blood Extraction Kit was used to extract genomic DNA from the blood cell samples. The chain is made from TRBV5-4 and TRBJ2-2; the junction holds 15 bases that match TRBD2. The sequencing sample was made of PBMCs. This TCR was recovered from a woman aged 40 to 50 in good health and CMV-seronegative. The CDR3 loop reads CASSLGTSGGTGELFF. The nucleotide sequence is TGTGCCAGCAGCCTTGGGACTAGCGGGGGGACCGGGGAGCTGTTTTTT.